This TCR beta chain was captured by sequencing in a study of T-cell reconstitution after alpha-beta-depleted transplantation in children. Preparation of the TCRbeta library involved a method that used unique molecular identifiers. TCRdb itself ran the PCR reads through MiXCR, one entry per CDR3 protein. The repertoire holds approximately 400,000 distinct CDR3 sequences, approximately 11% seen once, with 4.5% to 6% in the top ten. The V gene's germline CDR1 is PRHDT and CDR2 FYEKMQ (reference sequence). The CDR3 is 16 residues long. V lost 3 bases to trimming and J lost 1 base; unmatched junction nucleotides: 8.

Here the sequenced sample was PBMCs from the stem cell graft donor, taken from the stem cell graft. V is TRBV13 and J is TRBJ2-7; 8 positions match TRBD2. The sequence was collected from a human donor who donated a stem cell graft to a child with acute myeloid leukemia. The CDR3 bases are TGTGCCAGCAGCTTCATGGGGCGGGAGGCGTCCTACGAGCAGTACTTC. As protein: CASSFMGREASYEQYF.